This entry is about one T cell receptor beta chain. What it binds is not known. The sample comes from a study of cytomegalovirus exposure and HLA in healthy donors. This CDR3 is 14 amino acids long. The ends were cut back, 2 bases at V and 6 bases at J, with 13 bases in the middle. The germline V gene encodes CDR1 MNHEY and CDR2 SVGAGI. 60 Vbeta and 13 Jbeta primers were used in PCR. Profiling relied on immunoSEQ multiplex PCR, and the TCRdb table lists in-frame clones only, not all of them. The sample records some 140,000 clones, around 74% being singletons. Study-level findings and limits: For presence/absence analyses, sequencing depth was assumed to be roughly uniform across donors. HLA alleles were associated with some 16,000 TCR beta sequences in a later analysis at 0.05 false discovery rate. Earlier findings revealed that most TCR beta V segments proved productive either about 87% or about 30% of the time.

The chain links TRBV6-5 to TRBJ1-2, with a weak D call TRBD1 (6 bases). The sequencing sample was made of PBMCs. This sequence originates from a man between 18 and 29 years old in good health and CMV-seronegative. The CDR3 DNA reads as TGTGCCAGCAGTTACCGGACAGTAGGGGATGGCTACACCTTC. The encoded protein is CASSYRTVGDGYTF.